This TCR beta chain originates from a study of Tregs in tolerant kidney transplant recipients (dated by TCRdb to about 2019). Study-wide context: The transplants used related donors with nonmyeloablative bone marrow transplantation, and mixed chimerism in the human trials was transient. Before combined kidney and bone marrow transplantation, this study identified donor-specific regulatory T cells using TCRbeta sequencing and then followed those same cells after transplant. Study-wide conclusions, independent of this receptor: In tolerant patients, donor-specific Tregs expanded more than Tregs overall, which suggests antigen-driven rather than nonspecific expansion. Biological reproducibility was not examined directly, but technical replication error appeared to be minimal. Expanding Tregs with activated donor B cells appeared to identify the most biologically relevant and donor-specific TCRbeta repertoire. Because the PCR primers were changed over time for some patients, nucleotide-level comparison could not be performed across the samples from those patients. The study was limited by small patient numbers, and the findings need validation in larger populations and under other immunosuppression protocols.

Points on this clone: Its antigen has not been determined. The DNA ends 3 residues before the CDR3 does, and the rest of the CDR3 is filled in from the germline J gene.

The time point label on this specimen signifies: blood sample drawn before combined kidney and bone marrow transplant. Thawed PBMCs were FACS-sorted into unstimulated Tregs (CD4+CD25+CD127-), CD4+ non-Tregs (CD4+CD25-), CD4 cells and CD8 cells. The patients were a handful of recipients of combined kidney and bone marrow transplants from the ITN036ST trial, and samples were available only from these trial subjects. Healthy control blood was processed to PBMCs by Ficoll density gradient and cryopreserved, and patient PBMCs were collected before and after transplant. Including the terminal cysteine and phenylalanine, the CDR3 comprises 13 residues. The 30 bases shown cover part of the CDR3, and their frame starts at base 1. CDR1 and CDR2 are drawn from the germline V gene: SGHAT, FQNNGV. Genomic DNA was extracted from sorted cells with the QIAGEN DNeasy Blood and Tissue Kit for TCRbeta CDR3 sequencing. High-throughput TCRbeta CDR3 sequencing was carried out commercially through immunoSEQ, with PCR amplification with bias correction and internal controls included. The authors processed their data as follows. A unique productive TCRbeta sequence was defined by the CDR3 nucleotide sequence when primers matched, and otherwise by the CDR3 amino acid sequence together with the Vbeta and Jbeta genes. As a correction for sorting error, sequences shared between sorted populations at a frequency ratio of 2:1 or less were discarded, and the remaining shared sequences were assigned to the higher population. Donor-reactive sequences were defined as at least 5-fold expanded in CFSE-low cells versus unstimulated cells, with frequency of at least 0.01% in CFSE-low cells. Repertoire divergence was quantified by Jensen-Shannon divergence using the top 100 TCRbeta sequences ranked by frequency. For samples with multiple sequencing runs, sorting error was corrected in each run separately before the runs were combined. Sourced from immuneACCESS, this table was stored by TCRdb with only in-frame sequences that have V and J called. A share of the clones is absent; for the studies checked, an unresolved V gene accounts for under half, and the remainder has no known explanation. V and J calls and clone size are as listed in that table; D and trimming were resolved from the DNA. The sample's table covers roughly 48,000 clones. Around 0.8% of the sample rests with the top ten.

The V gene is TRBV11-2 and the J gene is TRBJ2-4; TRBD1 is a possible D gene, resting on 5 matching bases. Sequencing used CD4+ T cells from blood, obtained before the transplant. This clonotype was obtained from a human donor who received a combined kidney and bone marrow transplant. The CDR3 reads CASSLTQGGIQYF. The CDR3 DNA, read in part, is TGTGCCAGCAGTTTAACCCAGGGTGGGATT.